The 12 T cell receptor beta chains in this list originate from one sample, sequenced in a study of cytomegalovirus exposure and HLA in healthy donors. PCR used 60 Vbeta primers and 13 Jbeta primers. Libraries were prepared by immunoSEQ multiplex PCR; TCRdb keeps only in-frame clonotypes and omits some of them. The sample yields 150,000 to 200,000 clones, roughly 73% seen once. The specimen sequenced was PBMCs. Receptors were obtained from a middle-aged woman in good health and CMV-seropositive.

This clone has a handful of counts. The V and J genes are TRBV2 and TRBJ1-3, with D uncertain. The CDR3 runs to 12 residues. From germline, CDR1 is SNHLY and CDR2 FYNNEI. Deletions cut 2 bases from V and 8 bases from J, with 7 bases between. CDR3 in amino acids: CASSESRDTIYF. The CDR3 DNA follows: TGTGCCAGCAGTGAAAGTCGGGACACCATATATTTT.

The chain joins TRBV27 to TRBJ2-1; D perhaps matches TRBD2 (6 bases). The CDR3 runs to 15 residues. Germline V gene data show CDR1 as MNHEY and CDR2 as SMNVEV (reference sequence). With 4 bases removed from V and 2 bases from J, the gap between germline ends came to 12 bases. This chain's CDR3 is CASSSIGGAYNEQFF. The CDR3 DNA follows: TGTGCCAGCAGTTCTATCGGGGGAGCCTACAATGAGCAGTTCTTC.

The chain uses TRBV19 and TRBJ2-7, with 8 bases fitting TRBD2. The CDR3 length is 15 residues. Germline assignment: CDR1 LNHDA and CDR2 SQIVND (reference sequence). V lost 8 bases and J lost 3; bases outside the gene matches: 12. The CDR3 DNA reads as TGTGCCAGTTCCGAGTCGACTAGCGAGTACTACGAGCAGTACTTC. It specifies CASSESTSEYYEQYF.

The chain links TRBV15 to TRBJ2-6; TRBD1 aligns across 8 bases. The CDR3 has 19 residues. CDR1 is LNHNV, CDR2 YYDKDF, per germline (reference sequence). After removal of 0 bases from V and 2 bases from J, the junction contained 9 bases not matched to a gene. The CDR3 coding sequence is TGTGCCACCAGCAGAGACCCCCGGCTGACAGGGGCTGGGGCCAACGTCCTGACTTTC. Its protein product is CATSRDPRLTGAGANVLTF. Filled out from reference TRBV15 and TRBJ2-6, the complete variable domain reads DAMVIQNPRYQVTQFGKPVTLSCSQTLNHNVMYWYQQKSSQAPKLLFHYYDKDFNNEADTPDNFQSRRPNTSFCFLDIRSPGLGDTAMYLCATSRDPRLTGAGANVLTFGAGSRLTVL.

The rearrangement uses TRBV6-5 and TRBJ2-1, with 12 bases that match TRBD2. Trimming removed 6 bases from V and 7 bases from J; junction bases left unmatched: 7. The CDR3 covers 15 residues. Germline-derived CDR1 and CDR2 are MNHEY and SVGAGI. The CDR3 region is CASSSTSGSLNEQFF. In DNA, the CDR3 is TGTGCCAGCAGCTCGACTAGCGGGAGTTTAAATGAGCAGTTCTTC.

The V gene is TRBV9, the J gene TRBJ2-3; 10 bases map to TRBD1. J gave up 4 bases and V 3 bases, and 5 bases lay outside the gene matches. Looked up from germline, CDR1 is SGDLS and CDR2 is YYNGEE. The CDR3 sequence is 15 residues long. CDR3 nucleotides: TGTGCCAGCAGCGGACAGGGGGCGCTGGCAGATACGCAGTATTTT. Amino acid sequence: CASSGQGALADTQYF.

This rearrangement joins TRBV7-8 to TRBJ2-1; the match to TRBD2 covers 10 bases. Germline-derived CDR1 and CDR2 are SGHVS and FQNEAQ. V gave up 5 bases and J gave up 6 bases; unmatched junction bases: 7. The CDR3 loop spans 15 amino acids. For the CDR3, the DNA is TGTGCCAGCAGCCCATGGGGGACTAGCGCCAATGAGCAGTTCTTC. Its protein is CASSPWGTSANEQFF.

The CDR3 nucleotides read TGTGCCAGCAGCTTAGTTCCGGGACAGGGAGGAAAGTCACCCCTCCACTTT. Translating it yields CASSLVPGQGGKSPLHF. This chain links TRBV11-2 with TRBJ1-6, with 9 nucleotides matching TRBD1. Trimming at V came to 1 base and at J to 10 bases, leaving 11 bases not matched to a gene. CDR1 is SGHAT and CDR2 is FQNNGV in the germline V gene. The length of the CDR3 is 17 residues.

This chain uses TRBV27 with TRBJ2-5; TRBD2 agrees at 13 bases. Germline values: CDR1 MNHEY, CDR2 SMNVEV (reference sequence). The trim removed 4 bases at V and 11 bases at J, leaving 22 bases unmatched. The CDR3 spans 19 residues. The CDR3 sequence is CASSSLPGTSGTSRLEQYF. For the CDR3, the DNA is TGTGCCAGCAGTTCACTACCCGGGACTAGCGGGACGTCACGGTTGGAGCAGTACTTC.

The V gene is TRBV29-1, the J gene TRBJ2-7; tentative D call: TRBD2 (5 bases). In germline, CDR1 is SQVTM, CDR2 ANQGSEA. V gave up 7 bases and J gave up 5 bases, with 15 bases separating them. This CDR3 contains 12 residues. The CDR3 sequence is CSADSGSHEQYF. DNA for the CDR3: TGCAGCGCCGACTCGGGGTCCCACGAGCAGTACTTC.

The chain combines TRBV5-1 with TRBJ2-7; 7 bases match TRBD2. The germline CDR1 and CDR2 sequences are SGHRS and YFSETQ. After removal of 1 base from V and 5 bases from J, the junction contained 6 bases not matched to a gene. The CDR3 runs to 14 residues. CDR3 loop: CASSLPGGPNEQYF. The CDR3 DNA is TGCGCCAGCAGCTTGCCGGGAGGCCCTAACGAGCAGTACTTC.

The V call is TRBV15, the J call TRBJ2-5; possibly TRBD2 for D (5 bases). Germline loops: CDR1 LNHNV, CDR2 YYDKDF (reference sequence). Between the trimmed V and J ends, which lost 4 bases and 2 bases, there was a span of 14 bases. There are 15 residues in the CDR3. CDR3 loop: CATSKGEVKQETQYF. CDR3 nucleotide sequence: TGTGCCACCAGCAAGGGAGAGGTGAAGCAAGAGACCCAGTACTTC.